The T cell receptor (beta chain) described here comes from a study of T cells after yellow fever vaccination. Findings and limits, study-wide: Abundant clonotypes from the bulk population could get into FACS-sorted repertoires as contaminants.

TCRdb reanalysed the 5' RACE reads using MiXCR and keeps one entry per CDR3 protein. The sample carries 300,000 to 400,000 distinct CDR3 sequences, over 8% recorded once. This clonotype has more than one count but fewer than ten. The antigen remains unidentified. The CDR3 length is 15 residues. V shed 6 bases and J 0 bases; nucleotides not matched to a gene: 2. Germline CDR1 SNHLY, CDR2 FYNNEI. This sample comprised PBMCs, obtained on the day of the first yellow fever vaccination. This chain links TRBV2 with TRBJ1-6; 7 nucleotides agree with TRBD1. The TCR comes from a man between 18 and 35 years old who received the YFV17D yellow fever vaccine. CDR3 residues: CASSRGSSYNSPLHF. CDR3 coding DNA: TGTGCCAGCAGCAGGGGGAGCTCCTATAATTCACCCCTCCACTTT.